This T cell receptor beta chain emerged from a study of CD8+CD57+ T cells in acquired aplastic anemia. Study-wide background: Yields of DNA that came from sorted CD4+ and CD8+ cells averaged roughly 3.2 ug. General study results and limits: Roughly 30 sequences, all CD8+ CDR3, were shared between patients and controls.

V shed 5 bases, J shed 4 bases, and the junction held 7 bases outside the gene matches. The germline V gene has CDR1 SGHTA and CDR2 FQGTGA. This CDR3 is 14 amino acids long. Both TCR beta VDJ combination and CDR3 sequence profiling were carried out. Genomic DNA was the template for this profiling. One entry per CDR3 protein, called by TCRdb with MiXCR from the reads. In the table there are about 58,000 distinct CDR3 sequences, approximately 52% of which are singletons. It was patients with CD8+CD57+ cell expansion by flow cytometry who were chosen for sequencing. Blood was sampled before the patients had received any therapy. This clonotype was recorded at least ten times. Its antigen is still unknown.

Source material: sorted CD4+, CD8+, or CD8+CD57+ T cells (not recorded which) from PBMCs. V and J are TRBV7-3 and TRBJ1-1; 7 bases fit TRBD1. The clonotype originates from a human donor with aplastic anemia. For the CDR3, the DNA is TGTGCCAGCAGCAACCGACAGGGTCGCACTGAAGCTTTCTTT. Protein product: CASSNRQGRTEAFF. Looking up the rest from reference TRBV7-3 and TRBJ1-1 gives the full variable domain: GAGVSQTPSNKVTEKGKYVELRCDPISGHTALYWYRQSLGQGPEFLIYFQGTGAADDSGLPNDRFFAVRPEGSVSTLKIQRTERGDSAVYLCASSNRQGRTEAFFGQGTRLTVV.